The subject of this entry is one T cell receptor (beta chain). The data originate from a study of blood T cell repertoires in COVID-19. Study at large: Specimens from acute and convalescent COVID-19 originated in the United States, Italy and Spain.

Participants were aged about 18 to 95 years, lived in over 20 US areas, and enrolled virtually. The V and J ends lost 2 bases and 7 bases, in that order; junction bases with no gene match: 8. The CDR3 consists of 15 residues. How the authors handled the data: Estimation of nucleated cell counts relied on the amplification of reference gene primers. Only in-frame clones appear in the TCRdb table, and some are missing; sequencing was by immunoSEQ multiplex PCR. D and trimming come from the DNA, and the V and J calls and clone size come from that table. The table shows 250,000 to 300,000 clones, with roughly nine tenths occurring only once.

V and J are TRBV5-3 and TRBJ2-1, with 8 bases fitting TRBD2. TRBV5-3 is noted as an ORF with a role that remains uncertain. The clonotype originates from a human donor in a cohort exposed to, infected with or recovered from COVID-19 (not recorded which). The donor label of this sample is uncertain. The sample comprised PBMCs or T cells enriched from blood (not recorded which). The CDR3 DNA reads TGTGCCAGAAGCTTCCGACGTTCGGGGGGGAATGAGCAGTTCTTC. Translation: CARSFRRSGGNEQFF.